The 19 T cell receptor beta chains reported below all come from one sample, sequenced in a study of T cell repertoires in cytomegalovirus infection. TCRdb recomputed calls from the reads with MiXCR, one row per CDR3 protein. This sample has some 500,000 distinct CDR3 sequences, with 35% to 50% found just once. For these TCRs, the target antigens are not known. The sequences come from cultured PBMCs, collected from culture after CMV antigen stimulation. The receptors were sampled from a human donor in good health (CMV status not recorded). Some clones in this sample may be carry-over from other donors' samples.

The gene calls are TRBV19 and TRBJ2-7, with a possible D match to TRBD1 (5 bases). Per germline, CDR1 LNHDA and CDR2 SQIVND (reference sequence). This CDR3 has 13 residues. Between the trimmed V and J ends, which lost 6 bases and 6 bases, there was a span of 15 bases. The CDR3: CASSPGAPVEQYF. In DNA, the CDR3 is TGTGCCAGTAGCCCTGGGGCCCCAGTCGAGCAGTACTTC.

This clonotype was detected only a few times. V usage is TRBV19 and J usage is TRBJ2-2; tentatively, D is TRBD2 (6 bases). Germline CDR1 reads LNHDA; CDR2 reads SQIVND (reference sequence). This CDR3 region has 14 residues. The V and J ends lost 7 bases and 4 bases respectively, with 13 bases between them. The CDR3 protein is CASMVEGGTGELFF. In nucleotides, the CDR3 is TGTGCCAGTATGGTCGAGGGAGGCACCGGGGAGCTGTTTTTT.

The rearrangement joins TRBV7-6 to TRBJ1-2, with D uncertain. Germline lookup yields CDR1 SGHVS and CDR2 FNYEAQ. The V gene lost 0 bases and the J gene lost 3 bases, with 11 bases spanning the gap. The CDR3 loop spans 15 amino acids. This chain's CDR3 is CASSLAASRDYGYTF. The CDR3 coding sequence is TGTGCCAGCAGCTTAGCGGCCAGCCGGGACTATGGCTACACCTTC.

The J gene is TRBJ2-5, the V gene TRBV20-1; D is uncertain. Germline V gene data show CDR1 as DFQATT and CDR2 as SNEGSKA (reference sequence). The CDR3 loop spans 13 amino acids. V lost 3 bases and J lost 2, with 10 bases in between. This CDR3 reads CSASAGLQETQYF. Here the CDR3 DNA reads TGCAGTGCTAGTGCCGGCCTACAAGAGACCCAGTACTTC.

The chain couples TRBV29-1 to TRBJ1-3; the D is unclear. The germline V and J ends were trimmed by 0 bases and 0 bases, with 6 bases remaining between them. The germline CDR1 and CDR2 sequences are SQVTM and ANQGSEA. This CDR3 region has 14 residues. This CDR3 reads CSVEDGLSGNTIYF. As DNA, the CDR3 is TGCAGCGTTGAAGACGGGCTCTCTGGAAACACCATATATTTT.

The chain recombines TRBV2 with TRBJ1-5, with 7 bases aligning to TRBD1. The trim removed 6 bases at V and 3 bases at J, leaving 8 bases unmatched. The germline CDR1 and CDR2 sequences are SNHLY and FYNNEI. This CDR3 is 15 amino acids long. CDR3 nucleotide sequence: TGTGCCAGCAGACGGGACAGATTTAACAATCAGCCCCAGCATTTT. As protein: CASRRDRFNNQPQHF.

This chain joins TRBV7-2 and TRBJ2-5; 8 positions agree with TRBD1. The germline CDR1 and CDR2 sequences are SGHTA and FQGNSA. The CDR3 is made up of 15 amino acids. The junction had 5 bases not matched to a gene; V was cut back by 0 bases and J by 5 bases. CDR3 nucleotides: TGTGCCAGCAGCTTAGCGGGACAGGCTCTGGAGACCCAGTACTTC. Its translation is CASSLAGQALETQYF.

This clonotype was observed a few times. CDR3 sequence reads: CASSYSGQENEKLFF. CDR3 DNA: TGTGCCAGCAGTTACTCGGGACAGGAGAATGAAAAACTGTTTTTT. The chain links TRBV6-6 to TRBJ1-4; TRBD1 matches 8 bases. This CDR3 is built from 15 residues. CDR1 MNHNY and CDR2 SVGAGI come from the germline V gene (reference sequence). Trimming removed 0 bases from V and 5 bases from J; junction bases left unmatched: 2.

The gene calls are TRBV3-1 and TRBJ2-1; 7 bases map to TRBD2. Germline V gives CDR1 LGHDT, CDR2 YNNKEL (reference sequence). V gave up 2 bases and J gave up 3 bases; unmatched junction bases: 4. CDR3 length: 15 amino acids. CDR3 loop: CASSQRGLNYNEQFF. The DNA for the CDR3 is TGTGCCAGCAGCCAAAGGGGACTAAACTACAATGAGCAGTTCTTC.

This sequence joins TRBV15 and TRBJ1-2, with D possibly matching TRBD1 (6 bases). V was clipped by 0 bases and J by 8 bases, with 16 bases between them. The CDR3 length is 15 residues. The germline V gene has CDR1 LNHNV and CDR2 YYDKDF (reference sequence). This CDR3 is CATSRDRDNPGGYTF. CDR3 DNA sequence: TGTGCCACCAGCAGAGATAGGGACAACCCGGGAGGCTACACCTTC.

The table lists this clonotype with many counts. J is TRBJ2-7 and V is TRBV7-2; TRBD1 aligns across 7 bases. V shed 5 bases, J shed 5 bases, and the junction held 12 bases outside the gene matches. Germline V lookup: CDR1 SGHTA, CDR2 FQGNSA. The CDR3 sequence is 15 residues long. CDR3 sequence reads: CASSLGGNRGHEQYF. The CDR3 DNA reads TGTGCCAGCAGCCTAGGGGGCAACAGGGGTCACGAGCAGTACTTC.

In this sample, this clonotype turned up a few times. CDR3 loop: CASSSLGGPRTNNEQFF. CDR3 DNA: TGTGCCAGCAGCTCTTTGGGGGGGCCGCGTACCAACAATGAGCAGTTCTTC. The chain employs TRBV7-2 and TRBJ2-1, with D perhaps matching TRBD2 (7 bases). CDR3 length: 17 residues. Looked up from germline, CDR1 is SGHTA and CDR2 is FQGNSA. V was trimmed by 4 bases and J by 5 bases, leaving 21 bases between them. Combining the CDR3 with reference TRBV7-2 and TRBJ2-1 gives the whole variable domain GAGVSQSPSNKVTEKGKDVELRCDPISGHTALYWYRQSLGQGLEFLIYFQGNSAPDKSGLPSDRFSAERTGGSVSTLTIQRTQQEDSAVYLCASSSLGGPRTNNEQFFGPGTRLTVL.

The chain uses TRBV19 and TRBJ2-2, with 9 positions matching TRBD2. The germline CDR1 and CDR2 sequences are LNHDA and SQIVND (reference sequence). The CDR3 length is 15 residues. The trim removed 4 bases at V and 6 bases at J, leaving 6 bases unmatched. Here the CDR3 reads CASSSSGSLPGELFF. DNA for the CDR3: TGTGCCAGTAGTAGTAGCGGGAGCCTTCCCGGGGAGCTGTTTTTT.

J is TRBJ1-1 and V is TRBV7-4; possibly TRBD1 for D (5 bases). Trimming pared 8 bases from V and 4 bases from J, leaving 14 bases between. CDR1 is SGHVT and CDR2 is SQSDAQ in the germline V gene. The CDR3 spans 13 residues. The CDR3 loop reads CASGVQGGTEAFF. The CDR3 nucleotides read TGTGCCAGCGGCGTGCAGGGAGGCACTGAAGCTTTCTTT.

The CDR3 nucleotides read TGTGCCAGCGGGCTAGGGGGAGCGGGAGCCACAGATACGCAGTATTTT. It translates to CASGLGGAGATDTQYF. The genes are TRBV6-8 and TRBJ2-3, with 8 bases matching TRBD2. The germline V gene has CDR1 MNHGY and CDR2 SAAAGT. The CDR3 covers 16 residues. V dropped 8 bases and J dropped 2; count of bases not matched to a gene: 12.

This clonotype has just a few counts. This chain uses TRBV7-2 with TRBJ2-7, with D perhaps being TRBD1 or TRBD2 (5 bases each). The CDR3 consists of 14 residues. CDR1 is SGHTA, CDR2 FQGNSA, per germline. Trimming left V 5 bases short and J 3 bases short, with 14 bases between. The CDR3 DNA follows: TGTGCCAGCAGCGGGGGTCGGGATGTCTACGAGCAGTACTTC. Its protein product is CASSGGRDVYEQYF.

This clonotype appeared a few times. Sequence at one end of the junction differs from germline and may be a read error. The CDR3 DNA reads TGTGCCAGCAGTTTAGGGACCTCGGGGGGCGAGCAGTACTTC. It encodes CASSLGTSGGEQYF. The rearrangement uses TRBV7-6 and TRBJ2-7, with 7 bases lining up with TRBD2. Per the germline V gene, CDR1 is SGHVS and CDR2 is FNYEAQ. The CDR3 runs to 14 residues.

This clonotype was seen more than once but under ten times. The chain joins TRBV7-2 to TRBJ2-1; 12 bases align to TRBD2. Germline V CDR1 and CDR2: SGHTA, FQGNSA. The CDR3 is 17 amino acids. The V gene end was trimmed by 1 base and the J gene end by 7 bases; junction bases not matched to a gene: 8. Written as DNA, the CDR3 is TGTGCCAGCAGCTTAGACCCTAGCGGGAGGGCCGCGAATGAGCAGTTCTTC. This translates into CASSLDPSGRAANEQFF. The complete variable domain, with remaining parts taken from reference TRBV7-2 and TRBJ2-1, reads GAGVSQSPSNKVTEKGKDVELRCDPISGHTALYWYRQSLGQGLEFLIYFQGNSAPDKSGLPSDRFSAERTGGSVSTLTIQRTQQEDSAVYLCASSLDPSGRAANEQFFGPGTRLTVL.

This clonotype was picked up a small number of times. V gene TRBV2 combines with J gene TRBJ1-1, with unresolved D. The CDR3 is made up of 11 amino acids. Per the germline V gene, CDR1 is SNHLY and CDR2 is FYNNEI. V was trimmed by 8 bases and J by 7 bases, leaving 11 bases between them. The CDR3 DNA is TGTGCCAGCGCTGGTGGCGGTGAAGCTTTCTTT. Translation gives CASAGGGEAFF.